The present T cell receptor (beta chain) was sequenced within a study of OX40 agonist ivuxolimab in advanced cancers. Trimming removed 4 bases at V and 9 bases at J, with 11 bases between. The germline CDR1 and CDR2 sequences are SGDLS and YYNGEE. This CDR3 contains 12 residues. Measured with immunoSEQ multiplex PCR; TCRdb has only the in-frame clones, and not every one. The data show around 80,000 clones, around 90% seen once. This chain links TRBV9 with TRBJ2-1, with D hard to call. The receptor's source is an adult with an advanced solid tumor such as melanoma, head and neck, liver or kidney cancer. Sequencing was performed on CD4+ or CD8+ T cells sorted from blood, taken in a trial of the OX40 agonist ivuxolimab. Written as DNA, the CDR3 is TGTGCCAGCAGCCCACGCGTTGGTGAGCAGTTCTTC. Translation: CASSPRVGEQFF.